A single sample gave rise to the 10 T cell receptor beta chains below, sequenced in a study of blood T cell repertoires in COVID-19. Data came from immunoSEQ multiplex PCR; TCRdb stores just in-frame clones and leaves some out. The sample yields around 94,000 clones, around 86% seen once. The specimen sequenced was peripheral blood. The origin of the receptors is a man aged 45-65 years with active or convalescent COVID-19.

The CDR3: CASTTGGQGAGNYGYTF. CDR3 nucleotides: TGTGCCAGTACCACCGGAGGACAGGGGGCTGGTAACTATGGCTACACCTTC. The chain links TRBV19 to TRBJ1-2; 11 bases match TRBD1. CDR1 and CDR2 (germline): LNHDA, SQIVND (reference sequence). This CDR3 spans 17 amino acids. With 7 bases clipped from V and 1 base from J, the junction kept 11 bases outside the gene matches.

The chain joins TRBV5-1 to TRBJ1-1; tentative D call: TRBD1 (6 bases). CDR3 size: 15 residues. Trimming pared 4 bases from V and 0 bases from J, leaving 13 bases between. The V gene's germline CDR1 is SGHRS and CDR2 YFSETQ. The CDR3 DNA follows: TGCGCCAGCAGCATTGAGGACAGACTGAACACTGAAGCTTTCTTT. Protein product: CASSIEDRLNTEAFF. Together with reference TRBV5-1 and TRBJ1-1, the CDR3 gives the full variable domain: KAGVTQTPRYLIKTRGQQVTLSCSPISGHRSVSWYQQTPGQGLQFLFEYFSETQRNKGNFPGRFSGRQFSNSRSEMNVSTLELGDSALYLCASSIEDRLNTEAFFGQGTRLTVV.

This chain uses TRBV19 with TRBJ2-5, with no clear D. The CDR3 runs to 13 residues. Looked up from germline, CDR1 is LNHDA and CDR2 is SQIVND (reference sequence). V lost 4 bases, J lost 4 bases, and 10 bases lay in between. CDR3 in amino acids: CASSRQNGETQYF. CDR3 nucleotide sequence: TGTGCCAGTAGTAGGCAGAATGGAGAGACCCAGTACTTC. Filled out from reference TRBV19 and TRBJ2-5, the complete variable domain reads DGGITQSPKYLFRKEGQNVTLSCEQNLNHDAMYWYRQDPGQGLRLIYYSQIVNDFQKGDIAEGYSVSREKKESFPLTVTSAQKNPTAFYLCASSRQNGETQYFGPGTRLLVL.

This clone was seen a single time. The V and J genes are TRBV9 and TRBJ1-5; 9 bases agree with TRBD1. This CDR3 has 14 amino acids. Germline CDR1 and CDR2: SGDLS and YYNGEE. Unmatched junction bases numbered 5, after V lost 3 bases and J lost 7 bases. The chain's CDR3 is CASSGGTGGQPQHF. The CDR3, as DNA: TGTGCCAGCAGCGGTGGTACAGGGGGCCAGCCCCAGCATTTT.

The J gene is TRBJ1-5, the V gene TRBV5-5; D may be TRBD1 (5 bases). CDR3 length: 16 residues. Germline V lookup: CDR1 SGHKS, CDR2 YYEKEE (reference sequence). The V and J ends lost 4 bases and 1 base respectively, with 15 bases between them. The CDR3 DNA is TGTGCCAGCAGCAGGCAGGGCGGGATGAGCAATCAGCCCCAGCATTTT. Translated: CASSRQGGMSNQPQHF.

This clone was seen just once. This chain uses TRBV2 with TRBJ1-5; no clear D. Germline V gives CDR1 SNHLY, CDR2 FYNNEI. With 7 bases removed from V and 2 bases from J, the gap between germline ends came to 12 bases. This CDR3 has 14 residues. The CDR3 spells CASTGRRGNQPQHF. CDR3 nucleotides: TGTGCCAGCACCGGGAGGAGGGGCAATCAGCCCCAGCATTTT.

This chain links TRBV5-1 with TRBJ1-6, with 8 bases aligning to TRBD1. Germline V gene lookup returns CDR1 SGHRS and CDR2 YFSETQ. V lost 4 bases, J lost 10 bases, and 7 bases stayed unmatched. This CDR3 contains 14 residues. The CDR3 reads CASSDGQGGSPLHF. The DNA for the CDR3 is TGCGCCAGCAGCGACGGACAGGGAGGGTCACCCCTCCACTTT.

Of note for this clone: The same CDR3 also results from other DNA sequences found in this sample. CDR3 amino acids: CAISDGQGNTEAFF. The CDR3, as DNA: TGTGCCATCAGTGATGGCCAGGGGAACACTGAAGCTTTCTTT. The rearrangement links TRBV10-3 to TRBJ1-1, with a weak D call TRBD1 (5 bases). V was cut by 3 bases and J by 1 base, with 9 bases left in between. The CDR3 totals 14 residues. Germline V lookup: CDR1 ENHRY, CDR2 SYGVKD.

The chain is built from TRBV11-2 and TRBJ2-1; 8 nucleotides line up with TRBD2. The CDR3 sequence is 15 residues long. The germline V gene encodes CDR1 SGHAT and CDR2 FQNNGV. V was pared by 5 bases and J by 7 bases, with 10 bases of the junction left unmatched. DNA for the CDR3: TGTGCCAGCAGCGCCGGGGGGGCCAATGGGAATGAGCAGTTCTTC. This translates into CASSAGGANGNEQFF.

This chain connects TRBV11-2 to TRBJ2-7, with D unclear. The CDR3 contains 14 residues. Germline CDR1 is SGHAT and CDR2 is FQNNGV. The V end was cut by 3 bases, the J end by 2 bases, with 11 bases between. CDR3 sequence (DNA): TGTGCCAGCAGCTTGCTAAACTACCCCTACGAGCAGTACTTC. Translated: CASSLLNYPYEQYF.